This T cell receptor beta chain was sequenced during a study of T cells in narcolepsy. Study background: Healthy controls were enrolled alongside patients with narcolepsy type 1 or type 2.

Some clones are missing from TCRdb's copy, which holds only in-frame ones; the method was immunoSEQ multiplex PCR. This table holds about 34,000 clones, 82% found once. To note about this clone: Its antigen remains unknown.

This CDR3 comprises 16 residues. Germline CDR1 and CDR2: LNHDA and SQIVND (reference sequence). V lost 5 bases and J lost 4; bases outside the gene matches: 11. General study findings and limits: Same-patient CSF and blood CD4+ T cell clonotypes included HCRT-specific and TRIB2-specific autoreactive ones. Reportedly, autoreactive clonotypes were serially detected in patients' blood but not controls'. In some patient and control memory CD4+ samples, autoreactive clones were absent.

The receptor comes from a human donor with narcolepsy. This chain joins TRBV19 and TRBJ1-2; 9 nucleotides line up with TRBD1. The sample comprised CD45RA- memory CD4+ T cells from PBMCs. CDR3 protein: CASSSGTGISPYGYTF. The DNA of the CDR3 is TGTGCCAGTAGTTCCGGGACAGGGATATCCCCCTATGGCTACACCTTC. Full variable domain (rest looked up from reference TRBV19 and TRBJ1-2): DGGITQSPKYLFRKEGQNVTLSCEQNLNHDAMYWYRQDPGQGLRLIYYSQIVNDFQKGDIAEGYSVSREKKESFPLTVTSAQKNPTAFYLCASSSGTGISPYGYTFGSGTRLTVV.